These 13 T cell receptor beta chains were sequenced from one sample in a study of T cell repertoires in ileal Crohn's disease. TCRdb keeps only in-frame clones here, not all; method: immunoSEQ multiplex PCR. The sample shows approximately 9,000 clones, around 78% of them seen only once. Sequences were obtained from ileal tissue. The receptors derive from an adult with Crohn's disease.

J is TRBJ2-1 and V is TRBV5-1; 7 nucleotides agree with TRBD2. The germline CDR1 and CDR2 sequences are SGHRS and YFSETQ. The CDR3 length is 14 residues. The V gene end was trimmed by 7 bases and the J gene end by 1 base; junction bases not matched to a gene: 5. The CDR3 is CASGNGGSYNEQFF. The CDR3 DNA reads as TGCGCCAGCGGCAACGGGGGGTCCTACAATGAGCAGTTCTTC. Full variable domain (remainder filled in from reference TRBV5-1 and TRBJ2-1): KAGVTQTPRYLIKTRGQQVTLSCSPISGHRSVSWYQQTPGQGLQFLFEYFSETQRNKGNFPGRFSGRQFSNSRSEMNVSTLELGDSALYLCASGNGGSYNEQFFGPGTRLTVL.

V and J are TRBV9 and TRBJ2-6; D is possibly TRBD1 (6 bases). CDR3 length: 16 amino acids. V shed 3 bases and J shed 3 bases, with 13 bases lying between them. Germline CDR1 is SGDLS and CDR2 is YYNGEE. This CDR3 is CASSARQDGGANVLTF. The CDR3 DNA reads as TGTGCCAGCAGCGCTAGACAGGATGGTGGGGCCAACGTCCTGACTTTC. Full variable domain (remainder filled in from reference TRBV9 and TRBJ2-6): DSGVTQTPKHLITATGQRVTLRCSPRSGDLSVYWYQQSLDQGLQFLIQYYNGEERAKGNILERFSAQQFPDLHSELNLSSLELGDSALYFCASSARQDGGANVLTFGAGSRLTVL.

V gene TRBV5-1 combines with J gene TRBJ2-5, with no clear D. Germline CDR1 and CDR2: SGHRS and YFSETQ. The CDR3 has 13 amino acids. Trimming removed 3 bases from V and 4 bases from J, with 10 bases in between. DNA of the CDR3: TGCGCCAGCAGCTCCCAGTACCGAGAGACCCAGTACTTC. It yields the protein CASSSQYRETQYF.

The V call is TRBV7-4, the J call TRBJ1-3, with TRBD1 as a possible D gene (5 bases). The V end was cut by 1 base, the J end by 1 base, with 14 bases between. The CDR3 has 17 amino acids. Germline-derived CDR1 and CDR2 are SGHVT and SQSDAQ. The CDR3 loop is CASSLERSDTSGNTIYF. In DNA form, the CDR3 reads TGTGCCAGCAGCTTAGAGCGTTCGGACACATCTGGAAACACCATATATTTT.

This clone was detected a few times. This sequence joins TRBV29-1 and TRBJ1-2, with D possibly TRBD1 on 5 matching bases. There are 14 residues in the CDR3. The germline V gene has CDR1 SQVTM and CDR2 ANQGSEA. The ends were cut back, 3 bases at V and 5 bases at J, with 16 bases in the middle. CDR3 sequence (DNA): TGCAGCGTTGAGGGGGGGGTCCCGGGGTATGGCTACACCTTC. The encoded protein is CSVEGGVPGYGYTF.

V gene TRBV5-1 combines with J gene TRBJ1-3, with D tentatively TRBD1 (6 bases). The CDR3 runs to 13 residues. Germline V gene sequence: CDR1 SGHRS, CDR2 YFSETQ. Trimming left V 5 bases short and J 2 bases short, with 8 bases between. CDR3 residues: CASRAGAGNTIYF. In nucleotides, the CDR3 is TGCGCCAGCAGGGCAGGGGCTGGAAACACCATATATTTT.

The chain links TRBV5-1 to TRBJ2-4; 8 nucleotides line up with TRBD1. CDR3 size: 17 residues. The germline V gene has CDR1 SGHRS and CDR2 YFSETQ. V dropped 1 base and J dropped 5; count of bases not matched to a gene: 11. The CDR3 sequence: CASSLRSAGGGQNIQYF. CDR3 in DNA: TGCGCCAGCAGCTTGAGGTCGGCAGGGGGCGGCCAAAACATTCAGTACTTC.

The gene calls are TRBV5-4 and TRBJ2-7, with TRBD2 matching 10 bases. This CDR3 is 15 amino acids long. Germline V gene data show CDR1 as SGHNT and CDR2 as YYREEE (reference sequence). Germline trimming cut 0 bases from V and 7 bases from J; bases unmatched to any gene: 7. The CDR3 DNA sequence: TGTGCCAGCAGCTTGGAAAGCGGGAGGGTACGTGAGCAGTACTTC. This translates into CASSLESGRVREQYF.

In the case of this clone: Other DNA sequences of this sample code for an identical CDR3. This chain uses TRBV19 with TRBJ1-1; 8 bases agree with TRBD1. The CDR3 extends over 14 amino acids. The germline V gene has CDR1 LNHDA and CDR2 SQIVND (reference sequence). J gave up 6 bases and V 6 bases, and 9 bases lay outside the gene matches. This CDR3 reads CASSPGQGPAEAFF. The DNA of the CDR3 is TGTGCCAGTAGCCCCGGACAGGGCCCAGCTGAAGCTTTCTTT.

This chain joins TRBV5-6 and TRBJ2-5, with 10 bases lining up with TRBD2. Losses at the gene ends were 2 bases for V and 2 bases for J; bases not matched to a gene: 6. The germline V gene encodes CDR1 SGHDT and CDR2 YYEEEE. The CDR3 covers 16 residues. CDR3 in amino acids: CASSLAGGPGQETQYF. As DNA, the CDR3 is TGTGCCAGCAGCTTAGCGGGGGGGCCGGGGCAAGAGACCCAGTACTTC.

J is TRBJ2-5 and V is TRBV5-4; TRBD2 might be the D (5 bases). The V gene's germline CDR1 is SGHNT and CDR2 YYREEE (reference sequence). V gave up 0 bases and J gave up 3 bases, with 12 bases separating them. The length of the CDR3 is 15 residues. The DNA of the CDR3 is TGTGCCAGCAGCTTGGGAGGGCCATGGGAAGAGACCCAGTACTTC. Translating it yields CASSLGGPWEETQYF.

Judged by abundance, this clone is large. J is TRBJ2-7 and V is TRBV18, with 9 positions matching TRBD1. V trimming: 3 bases; J trimming: 3 bases; junction bases outside the gene matches: 6. CDR1 is KGHSH and CDR2 is LQKENI in the germline V gene. The CDR3 extends over 15 amino acids. The CDR3 reads CASSPGGTGSYEQYF. For the CDR3, the DNA is TGTGCCAGCTCACCTGGGGGGACAGGGAGCTACGAGCAGTACTTC.

The chain joins TRBV7-6 to TRBJ1-5; D unclear. The V gene lost 3 bases and the J gene lost 1 base, with 4 bases spanning the gap. The CDR3 is 13 amino acids. Germline V gene data show CDR1 as SGHVS and CDR2 as FNYEAQ. The CDR3 DNA reads TGTGCCAGCAGCTTTACAAGCAATCAGCCCCAGCATTTT. This sequence encodes CASSFTSNQPQHF.